The 28 T cell receptor beta chains below were found in one sample sequenced in a study of T cell repertoires in ileal Crohn's disease. Described time point: neoterminal ileum biopsy at postoperative endoscopy, about 6 months after surgery. The repertoire was sequenced with immunoSEQ multiplex PCR; TCRdb's copy has only in-frame clones and lacks some. The table has 10,000 to 15,000 clones, 65% to 85% seen once; the top ten hold roughly 17%. The sequencing input was ileal tissue. These receptors all stem from an adult with Crohn's disease.

The rearrangement uses TRBV5-1 and TRBJ2-2; a possible D gene is TRBD1 (5 bases). V gave up 9 bases and J gave up 0 bases, with 18 bases separating them. The CDR3 sequence is 16 residues long. CDR1 SGHRS and CDR2 YFSETQ come from the germline V gene. The CDR3 nucleotides read TGCGCCACCGGATTCGGCAGGGCGGCGAACACCGGGGAGCTGTTTTTT. Amino acid sequence: CATGFGRAANTGELFF. The variable domain in full, completed from reference TRBV5-1 and TRBJ2-2, reads KAGVTQTPRYLIKTRGQQVTLSCSPISGHRSVSWYQQTPGQGLQFLFEYFSETQRNKGNFPGRFSGRQFSNSRSEMNVSTLELGDSALYLCATGFGRAANTGELFFGEGSRLTVL.

J is TRBJ2-2 and V is TRBV29-1, with 8 positions matching TRBD1. The CDR3 runs 16 residues. V lost 1 base, J lost 1 base, and 5 bases stayed unmatched. The V gene's germline CDR1 is SQVTM and CDR2 ANQGSEA. Here the CDR3 reads CSVEGAGQGNTGELFF. CDR3 sequence (DNA): TGCAGCGTTGAAGGAGCCGGACAGGGGAACACCGGGGAGCTGTTTTTT.

V and J are TRBV7-6 and TRBJ2-2, with 8 nucleotides matching TRBD2. The J segment lost 1 base and the V segment lost 2 bases, leaving 3 bases of the junction unmatched. The germline V gene encodes CDR1 SGHVS and CDR2 FNYEAQ. CDR3 size: 16 residues. Here the CDR3 DNA reads TGTGCCAGCAGCTTACATACTAGCGGGAACACCGGGGAGCTGTTTTTT. As protein: CASSLHTSGNTGELFF.

The rearrangement uses TRBV30 and TRBJ1-6, with 8 positions matching TRBD1. The CDR3 is 15 amino acids. Germline CDR1 and CDR2: GTSNPN and SVGIG (reference sequence). V shed 5 bases, J shed 1 base, and the junction held 4 bases outside the gene matches. The CDR3 DNA sequence: TGTGCCTGGCAGAGGACAGGGTCCTATAATTCACCCCTCCACTTT. It translates to CAWQRTGSYNSPLHF.

V usage is TRBV5-4 and J usage is TRBJ2-1; 7 bases map to TRBD1. The J segment lost 6 bases and the V segment lost 4 bases, leaving 10 bases of the junction unmatched. The CDR3 is 15 amino acids. From germline, CDR1 is SGHNT and CDR2 YYREEE (reference sequence). In DNA, the CDR3 is TGTGCCAGCAGCCAGACAGGGAATAATCTCAATGAGCAGTTCTTC. Translated: CASSQTGNNLNEQFF.

The J gene is TRBJ2-7, the V gene TRBV2; D may be TRBD2 (6 bases). Trimming pared 6 bases from V and 2 bases from J, leaving 11 bases between. This CDR3 has 13 residues. The germline V gene has CDR1 SNHLY and CDR2 FYNNEI. CDR3 sequence: CASRWEDPYEQYF. CDR3 DNA sequence: TGTGCCAGCAGATGGGAGGACCCCTACGAGCAGTACTTC.

J is TRBJ1-3 and V is TRBV28, with D perhaps matching TRBD1 (6 bases). Deletions cut 5 bases from V and 4 bases from J, with 15 bases between. Germline lookup yields CDR1 MDHEN and CDR2 SYDVKM. The CDR3 runs 15 residues. The CDR3 loop is CASSLPGGPGNTIYF. The CDR3, as DNA: TGTGCCAGCAGTCTCCCCGGGGGGCCAGGAAACACCATATATTTT. Complete variable domain (other parts from reference TRBV28 and TRBJ1-3): DVKVTQSSRYLVKRTGEKVFLECVQDMDHENMFWYRQDPGLGLRLIYFSYDVKMKEKGDIPEGYSVSREKKERFSLILESASTNQTSMYLCASSLPGGPGNTIYFGEGSWLTVV.

The CDR3 DNA follows: TGTGCCAGCAGCGCGGGGACAGGTTTTAGGTCCGAGCAGTACTTC. Translation gives CASSAGTGFRSEQYF. V and J are TRBV7-8 and TRBJ2-7, with 8 bases fitting TRBD1. Germline CDR1 and CDR2: SGHVS and FQNEAQ. The trim removed 5 bases at V and 6 bases at J, leaving 12 bases unmatched. This CDR3 is 15 amino acids long.

The V and J genes are TRBV4-3 and TRBJ2-7; 12 bases are shared with TRBD2. Unmatched junction bases numbered 8, after V lost 3 bases and J lost 5 bases. Per the germline V gene, CDR1 is LGHNA and CDR2 is YSLEER. This CDR3 has 16 residues. The CDR3 loop reads CASSHQALAGGHEQYF. DNA for the CDR3: TGCGCCAGCAGCCATCAGGCCCTAGCGGGGGGGCACGAGCAGTACTTC.

The rearrangement uses TRBV5-1 and TRBJ1-1, with TRBD1 matching 7 bases. CDR1 SGHRS and CDR2 YFSETQ come from the germline V gene. The CDR3 spans 14 residues. V lost 3 bases, J lost 1 base, and 3 bases stayed unmatched. Here the CDR3 reads CASSSGTANTEAFF. CDR3 bases: TGCGCCAGCAGCTCCGGGACAGCGAACACTGAAGCTTTCTTT.

The gene calls are TRBV14 and TRBJ2-5; 12 bases are a match to TRBD2. Germline values: CDR1 SGHDN, CDR2 FVKESK. V dropped 2 bases and J dropped 3; count of bases not matched to a gene: 10. This CDR3 has 18 residues. The CDR3 region is CASSQIRRPSGREETQYF. The CDR3 coding sequence is TGTGCCAGCAGCCAAATACGAAGGCCTAGCGGGAGGGAAGAGACCCAGTACTTC. Full variable domain (remainder filled in from reference TRBV14 and TRBJ2-5): EAGVTQFPSHSVIEKGQTVTLRCDPISGHDNLYWYRRVMGKEIKFLLHFVKESKQDESGMPNNRFLAERTGGTYSTLKVQPAELEDSGVYFCASSQIRRPSGREETQYFGPGTRLLVL.

This clone was counted only a few times. This chain uses TRBV5-6 with TRBJ2-7; tentative D call: TRBD1 (5 bases). Germline V gene data show CDR1 as SGHDT and CDR2 as YYEEEE. V was cut by 4 bases and J by 0 bases, with 17 bases left in between. This CDR3 has 16 amino acids. The CDR3 region is CASSRLSGDSSYEQYF. CDR3 DNA: TGTGCCAGCAGCAGGCTCTCCGGCGACAGCTCCTACGAGCAGTACTTC. Filled out from reference TRBV5-6 and TRBJ2-7, the complete variable domain reads DAGVTQSPTHLIKTRGQQVTLRCSPKSGHDTVSWYQQALGQGPQFIFQYYEEEERQRGNFPDRFSGHQFPNYSSELNVNALLLGDSALYLCASSRLSGDSSYEQYFGPGTRLTVT.

The sample holds a few counts of this clone. V usage is TRBV7-9 and J usage is TRBJ1-3, with D perhaps TRBD1 (6 bases). Germline lookup yields CDR1 SEHNR and CDR2 FQNEAQ (reference sequence). The CDR3 contains 19 residues. V lost 3 bases and J 0 bases, leaving 21 bases between the germline ends. Here the CDR3 reads CASSFYQGPVRHSGNTIYF. In DNA, the CDR3 is TGTGCCAGCAGCTTCTACCAGGGGCCAGTACGACACTCTGGAAACACCATATATTTT.

V usage is TRBV5-6 and J usage is TRBJ2-7; 9 bases match TRBD2. Unmatched junction bases numbered 10, after V lost 2 bases and J lost 7 bases. The germline CDR1 and CDR2 sequences are SGHDT and YYEEEE. The CDR3 spans 15 residues. The CDR3 DNA reads as TGTGCCAGCAGCTTTATGGGAAGCGGGGGGATAGAGCAGTACTTC. Translation gives CASSFMGSGGIEQYF.

This sequence joins TRBV29-1 and TRBJ2-3, with D possibly TRBD2 on 7 matching bases. Germline V gene lookup returns CDR1 SQVTM and CDR2 ANQGSEA. V lost 6 bases and J lost 8, with 18 bases in between. The CDR3 length is 13 residues. This CDR3 is CSVGGEGPGTQYF. In DNA form, the CDR3 reads TGCAGCGTAGGGGGGGAAGGGCCGGGTACGCAGTATTTT.

This chain links TRBV9 with TRBJ2-5; D is undetermined. Trimming stripped 3 bases from V and 9 bases from J, with 9 bases between. From germline, CDR1 is SGDLS and CDR2 YYNGEE. The CDR3 length is 11 residues. CDR3 protein: CASSGNGPQYF. The CDR3 DNA is TGTGCCAGCAGCGGCAATGGGCCCCAGTACTTC.

The sample holds one count of this clone. The chain recombines TRBV30 with TRBJ2-1, with 14 bases aligning to TRBD2. Germline CDR1 GTSNPN, CDR2 SVGIG (reference sequence). The CDR3 covers 15 residues. The J segment lost 9 bases and the V segment lost 5 bases, leaving 9 bases of the junction unmatched. The DNA of the CDR3 is TGTGCCTGGGACCCGGGACTAGCGGGGGAGGGTGAGCAGTTCTTC. Protein product: CAWDPGLAGEGEQFF.

The chain links TRBV2 to TRBJ1-5; 8 bases agree with TRBD1. V shed 6 bases, J shed 6 bases, and the junction held 10 bases outside the gene matches. The CDR3 is made up of 15 amino acids. The germline CDR1 and CDR2 sequences are SNHLY and FYNNEI. CDR3 in amino acids: CASRRADRERQPQHF. The CDR3 region has the DNA TGTGCCAGCAGACGGGCGGACAGGGAACGTCAGCCCCAGCATTTT. Based on the CDR3 plus reference TRBV2 and TRBJ1-5, the full variable domain is EPEVTQTPSHQVTQMGQEVILRCVPISNHLYFYWYRQILGQKVEFLVSFYNNEISEKSEIFDDQFSVERPDGSNFTLKIRSTKLEDSAMYFCASRRADRERQPQHFGDGTRLSIL.

The J gene is TRBJ2-7, the V gene TRBV29-1; TRBD2 agrees at 7 bases. The CDR3 has 14 residues. V was clipped by 2 bases and J by 0 bases; unmatched bases: 4. Germline values: CDR1 SQVTM, CDR2 ANQGSEA. This CDR3 reads CSVERLADSYEQYF. CDR3 DNA: TGCAGCGTTGAAAGGCTAGCGGACTCCTACGAGCAGTACTTC.

The V and J genes are TRBV14 and TRBJ1-1, with 8 bases fitting TRBD1. CDR3 length equals 15 residues. CDR1 SGHDN and CDR2 FVKESK come from the germline V gene. Trimming cost V 4 bases and J 4 bases; bases outside gene matches: 8. Written as DNA, the CDR3 is TGTGCCAGCAGCCTAGACAGGGGCCCCTTCACTGAAGCTTTCTTT. Protein product: CASSLDRGPFTEAFF.

The V and J genes are TRBV2 and TRBJ1-4, with no clear D. CDR1 SNHLY and CDR2 FYNNEI come from the germline V gene. V lost 1 base to trimming and J lost 5 bases, with 8 bases between them. CDR3 length: 14 amino acids. The CDR3 region has the DNA TGTGCCAGCAGTGAAGGCCGGGTGAATGAAAAACTGTTTTTT. It specifies CASSEGRVNEKLFF.

This clone is medium-sized within its sample. The chain employs TRBV6-6 and TRBJ2-2, with TRBD1 identical over 10 bases. The CDR3 covers 16 residues. Looked up from germline, CDR1 is MNHNY and CDR2 is SVGAGI (reference sequence). After removal of 6 bases from V and 4 bases from J, the junction contained 8 bases not matched to a gene. The CDR3 protein is CASRDGTGEGTGELFF. DNA of the CDR3: TGTGCCAGCAGGGATGGGACAGGGGAAGGCACCGGGGAGCTGTTTTTT.

The rearrangement uses TRBV25-1 and TRBJ1-4; the match to TRBD1 covers 7 bases. The CDR3 runs to 16 residues. Germline CDR1 and CDR2: MGHDK and SYGVNS. The V gene end was trimmed by 6 bases and the J gene end by 7 bases; junction bases not matched to a gene: 14. The CDR3 sequence is CASSAARQGVREKLFF. For the CDR3, the DNA is TGTGCCAGCAGCGCTGCGAGGCAGGGGGTACGTGAAAAACTGTTTTTT. The entire variable domain, with the rest obtained from reference TRBV25-1 and TRBJ1-4, is as follows: EADIYQTPRYLVIGTGKKITLECSQTMGHDKMYWYQQDPGMELHLIHYSYGVNSTEKGDLSSESTVSRIRTEHFPLTLESARPSHTSQYLCASSAARQGVREKLFFGSGTQLSVL.

V and J are TRBV15 and TRBJ2-1; D ambiguous. CDR3 length equals 15 residues. The V gene lost 1 base and the J gene lost 5 bases, with 12 bases spanning the gap. Germline V CDR1 and CDR2: LNHNV, YYDKDF (reference sequence). The CDR3 here is CATSRGPGLNNEQFF. CDR3 nucleotides: TGTGCCACCAGCAGAGGCCCCGGTCTAAACAATGAGCAGTTCTTC.

V usage is TRBV4-2 and J usage is TRBJ2-1, with a possible D match to TRBD2 (5 bases). CDR1 is LGHNA, CDR2 YNFKEQ, per germline. The V end lost 4 bases, the J end lost 5 bases, and 21 bases lay between the germline ends. The CDR3 length is 17 residues. The CDR3 bases are TGTGCCAGCAGCCCCCGGGTAGTAGCGCAGAACCACAATGAGCAGTTCTTC. Residues: CASSPRVVAQNHNEQFF.

The chain carries TRBV7-9 and TRBJ2-3; maybe TRBD2 (5 bases). Germline assignment: CDR1 SEHNR and CDR2 FQNEAQ (reference sequence). CDR3 size: 14 residues. The V gene lost 3 bases and the J gene lost 1 base, with 8 bases spanning the gap. The CDR3 DNA follows: TGTGCCAGCAGCTTCACGAGGGGCACAGATACGCAGTATTTT. Amino acids: CASSFTRGTDTQYF.

CDR3 nucleotide sequence: TGCGCCAGCAGCCCCGGGGGGACGACAAACACCGGGGAGCTGTTTTTT. Protein: CASSPGGTTNTGELFF. The chain combines TRBV5-1 with TRBJ2-2, with 7 bases lining up with TRBD2. The CDR3 has 16 residues. With V trimmed by 4 bases and J by 2 bases, 8 bases remained unmatched. Germline CDR1 and CDR2: SGHRS and YFSETQ.

Worth noting for this clone: A read error may account for a junction end that differs from germline. The chain carries TRBV7-7 and TRBJ2-1; 13 nucleotides line up with TRBD2. Germline V gene lookup returns CDR1 SSHAT and CDR2 FNYEAQ (reference sequence). The CDR3 length is 15 residues. The CDR3 DNA is TGTGCTAGCAGCCAGGGACTAGCGGGATACAATGAGCAGTTCTTC. This sequence encodes CASSQGLAGYNEQFF.